Listed below are T cell receptor beta chains from one sample, sequenced in a study of T cell repertoires in cytomegalovirus infection. TCRdb re-derived calls from the reads in MiXCR, one entry per CDR3 protein. The data contain approximately 400,000 distinct CDR3 sequences, roughly 30% of them singletons. The sequencing sample was made of PBMCs. The origin of the receptors is a human donor in good health (CMV status not recorded). Some clones in this sample may be carry-over from other donors' samples. Both conserved end residues are part of each CDR3. D genes are given only for firm matches. A row's size may be missing; if present it is once, few, many or a size class.

j_call	d_call	clone_size	v_call	cdr3_nt	cdr3_aa
TRBJ2-1	.	many	TRBV7-3	TGTGCCAGCAGCTCGACTCGCCTAGGTGAGCAGTTCTTC	CASSSTRLGEQFF
TRBJ1-2	.	.	TRBV6-5	TGTGCCAGCAGTTATCCTCGACCTGCGAGCACCTTC	CASSYPRPASTF
TRBJ2-7	.	.	TRBV7-2	TGTGCCAGCAGCTTCCACTTCCTTGGTAGCTACGAGCAGTACTTC	CASSFHFLGSYEQYF
TRBJ2-7	TRBD1	many	TRBV24-1	TGTGCCACCAGTGACTCGACAGGGTTGGGCTCCTACGAGCAGTACTTC	CATSDSTGLGSYEQYF
TRBJ1-3	.	many	TRBV7-2	TGTGCCAGCAGCCAGACAGGAGGCGACACCATATATTTT	CASSQTGGDTIYF
TRBJ2-1	TRBD2	many	TRBV12-3/TRBV12-4	TGTGCCAGCAGTTCAGCGGGGACCTACAATGAGCAGTTCTTC	CASSSAGTYNEQFF
TRBJ1-6	TRBD1	once	TRBV12-3/TRBV12-4	TGTGACAGCAGTTTAGAGGGGGCCGTTCCACCCCTCCACTTT	CDSSLEGAVPPLHF
TRBJ1-5	.	few	TRBV7-2	TGTGCCAGCAGCTTAGAGGGGGGGGCAACTCAGCCCCAGCATTTT	CASSLEGGATQPQHF
TRBJ1-1	.	few	TRBV11-2	TGTGCCAGCAGCTTAAACGCTCACACTGAAGCTTTCTTT	CASSLNAHTEAFF
TRBJ2-5	.	.	TRBV5-6	TGTGCCAGCAGCTTGGTACACGGATCCCCCAAAGAGACCCAGTACTTC	CASSLVHGSPKETQYF